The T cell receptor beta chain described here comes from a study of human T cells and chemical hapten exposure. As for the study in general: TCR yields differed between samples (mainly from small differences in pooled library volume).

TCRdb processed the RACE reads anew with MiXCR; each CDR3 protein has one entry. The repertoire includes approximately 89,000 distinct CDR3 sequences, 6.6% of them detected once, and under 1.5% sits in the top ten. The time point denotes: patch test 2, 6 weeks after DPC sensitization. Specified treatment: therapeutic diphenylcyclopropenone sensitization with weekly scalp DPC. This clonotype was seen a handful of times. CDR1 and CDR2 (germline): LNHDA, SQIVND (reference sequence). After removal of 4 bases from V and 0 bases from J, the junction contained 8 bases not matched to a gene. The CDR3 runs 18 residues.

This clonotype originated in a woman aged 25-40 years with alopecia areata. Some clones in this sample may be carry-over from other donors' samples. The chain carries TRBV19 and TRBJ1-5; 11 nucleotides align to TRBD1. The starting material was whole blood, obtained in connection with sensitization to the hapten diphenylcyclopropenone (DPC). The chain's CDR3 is CASSTGQGAPYSNQPQHF. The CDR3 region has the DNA TGTGCCAGTAGTACCGGACAGGGGGCCCCTTATAGCAATCAGCCCCAGCATTTT.